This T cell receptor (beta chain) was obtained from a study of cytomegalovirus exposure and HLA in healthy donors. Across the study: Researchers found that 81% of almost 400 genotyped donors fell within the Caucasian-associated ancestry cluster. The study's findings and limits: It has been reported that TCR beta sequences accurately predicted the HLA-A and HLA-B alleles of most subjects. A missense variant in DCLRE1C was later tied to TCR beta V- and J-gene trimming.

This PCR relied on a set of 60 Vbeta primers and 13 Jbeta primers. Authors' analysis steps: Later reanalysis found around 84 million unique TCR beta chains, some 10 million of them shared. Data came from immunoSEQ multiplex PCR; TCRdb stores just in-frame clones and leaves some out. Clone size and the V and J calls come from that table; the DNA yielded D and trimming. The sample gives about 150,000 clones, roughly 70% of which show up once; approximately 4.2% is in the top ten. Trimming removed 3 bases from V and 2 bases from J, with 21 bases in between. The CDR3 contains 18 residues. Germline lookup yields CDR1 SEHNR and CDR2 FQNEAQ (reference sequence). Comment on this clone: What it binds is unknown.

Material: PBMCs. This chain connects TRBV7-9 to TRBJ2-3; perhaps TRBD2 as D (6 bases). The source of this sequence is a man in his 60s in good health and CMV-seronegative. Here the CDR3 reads CASSLISSGAHYTDTQYF. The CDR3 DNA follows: TGTGCCAGCAGCTTGATTAGCTCGGGAGCCCACTACACAGATACGCAGTATTTT. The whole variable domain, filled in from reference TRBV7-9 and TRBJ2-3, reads DTGVSQNPRHKITKRGQNVTFRCDPISEHNRLYWYRQTLGQGPEFLTYFQNEAQLEKSRLLSDRFSAERPKGSFSTLEIQRTEQGDSAMYLCASSLISSGAHYTDTQYFGPGTRLTVL.